The 23 T cell receptor beta chains reported below all come from one sample, sequenced in a study of identical twins. A single record per CDR3 protein comes from TCRdb applying MiXCR to the 5' RACE reads. In the table there are 250,000 to 350,000 distinct CDR3 sequences, roughly 9.8% of which are singletons. These data were also filed under a second study, of yellow fever vaccine responses in identical twins.

Sequencing was performed on CD8+ T cells sorted from blood. Receptors were obtained from a woman between 18 and 29 years old in good health.

This chain joins TRBV27 and TRBJ2-5, with a tentative D call TRBD2 (5 bases). The V gene lost 6 bases and the J gene lost 2 bases, with 19 bases spanning the gap. The germline gives CDR1 MNHEY, CDR2 SMNVEV (reference sequence). The CDR3 sequence is 16 residues long. The CDR3 reads CASRERSAEIQETQYF. The CDR3 DNA is TGTGCCAGCAGGGAGAGGTCAGCGGAAATACAAGAGACCCAGTACTTC.

This clonotype was picked up many times. The gene calls are TRBV4-1 and TRBJ2-7, with TRBD2 as a possible D gene (6 bases). V shed 5 bases and J shed 0 bases, with 11 bases lying between them. The CDR3 runs to 14 residues. Germline V CDR1 and CDR2: MGHRA, YSYEKL. The CDR3 DNA sequence: TGCGCCAGCAGCGACCCGGACTACTCCTACGAGCAGTACTTC. Amino acid sequence: CASSDPDYSYEQYF.

This clonotype was seen at least ten times. This chain connects TRBV12-3 or TRBV12-4 to TRBJ2-1; D tentatively reads TRBD1 or TRBD2 (5 bases each). This CDR3 is 15 amino acids long. Trimming took 6 bases from V and 0 from J, leaving 12 bases between them. CDR3 protein: CASSPTGASYNEQFF. For the CDR3, the DNA is TGTGCCAGCAGCCCCACCGGGGCCTCCTACAATGAGCAGTTCTTC.

This clonotype occurred many times. The gene calls are TRBV6-5 and TRBJ2-1; D is unclear. Germline V gives CDR1 MNHEY, CDR2 SVGAGI. This CDR3 comprises 13 residues. Between the trimmed V and J ends, which lost 0 bases and 8 bases, there was a span of 8 bases. The DNA of the CDR3 is TGTGCCAGCAGTTACTCGGTTTGGGATGAGCAGTTCTTC. It yields the protein CASSYSVWDEQFF.

The rearrangement joins TRBV5-1 to TRBJ1-2, with TRBD1 as a possible D gene (6 bases). This CDR3 region has 16 residues. Trimming shortened V by 2 bases and J by 0 bases, and 14 bases separated the two germline ends. From germline, CDR1 is SGHRS and CDR2 YFSETQ. CDR3 sequence reads: CASSFPSGQSNYGYTF. CDR3 sequence (DNA): TGCGCCAGCAGCTTCCCTTCGGGACAATCTAACTATGGCTACACCTTC.

The chain has TRBV24-1 and TRBJ2-7; 8 nucleotides agree with TRBD1. V lost 5 bases and J lost 3; bases outside the gene matches: 11. The CDR3 has 16 amino acids. The germline V gene has CDR1 KGHDR and CDR2 SFDVKD. The CDR3, as DNA: TGTGCCACCAGTGCCCCGGGCAGGGGGCAATGCTACGAGCAGTACTTC. This gives the protein CATSAPGRGQCYEQYF.

This clonotype was picked up many times. This chain uses TRBV7-9 with TRBJ2-1; the match to TRBD2 covers 13 bases. J was trimmed by 0 bases and V by 4 bases; bases with no gene match: 3. From germline, CDR1 is SEHNR and CDR2 FQNEAQ (reference sequence). CDR3 size: 17 residues. CDR3 sequence reads: CASSSGLAGTSYNEQFF. As DNA, the CDR3 is TGTGCCAGCAGCTCGGGACTAGCGGGAACCTCCTACAATGAGCAGTTCTTC.

This clonotype was seen more than once but under ten times. The chain recombines TRBV4-2 with TRBJ2-3; D not resolved. Germline assignment: CDR1 LGHNA and CDR2 YNFKEQ. The CDR3 totals 15 residues. Between the trimmed V and J ends, which lost 0 bases and 0 bases, there was a span of 7 bases. The CDR3 region has the DNA TGTGCCAGCAGCCAAGATGGGTCAAGCACAGATACGCAGTATTTT. It codes for CASSQDGSSTDTQYF.

This clonotype was detected a few times. V and J are TRBV6-2 or TRBV6-3 and TRBJ2-5; tentatively, D is TRBD1 (5 bases). The CDR3 loop spans 15 amino acids. The V end lost 7 bases, the J end lost 0 bases, and 15 bases lay between the germline ends. CDR1 MNHEY and CDR2 SVGEGT come from the germline V gene. This CDR3 is CASTYLRGNQETQYF. CDR3 nucleotide sequence: TGTGCCAGCACCTACCTAAGGGGCAACCAAGAGACCCAGTACTTC.

The V and J genes are TRBV6-1 and TRBJ2-7; TRBD2 aligns across 7 bases. Germline V gene sequence: CDR1 MNHNS, CDR2 SASEGT. V lost 6 bases to trimming and J lost 2 bases; unmatched junction nucleotides: 10. The CDR3 has 15 amino acids. The CDR3 sequence is CASRTSWDPTYEQYF. The CDR3 nucleotides are TGTGCCAGCAGGACTAGCTGGGATCCCACCTACGAGCAGTACTTC.

In its sample, this clonotype was seen many times. The chain has TRBV29-1 and TRBJ2-7; 8 nucleotides align to TRBD2. Germline loops: CDR1 SQVTM, CDR2 ANQGSEA. Trimming cost V 6 bases and J 6 bases; bases outside gene matches: 10. This CDR3 is built from 13 residues. The CDR3 DNA is TGCAGCGTGCTGACTAGCGTCGAGTCCGAGCAGTACTTC. This sequence encodes CSVLTSVESEQYF.

This clonotype occurred many times. This chain uses TRBV27 with TRBJ1-5; TRBD1 aligns across 7 bases. Per germline, CDR1 MNHEY and CDR2 SMNVEV (reference sequence). This CDR3 is 12 amino acids long. Trimming at V came to 3 bases and at J to 7 bases, leaving 0 bases not matched to a gene. CDR3 nucleotide sequence: TGTGCCAGCAGTTTGACAGGGCAGCCCCAGCATTTT. Its translation is CASSLTGQPQHF.

This chain uses TRBV5-1 with TRBJ2-3, with D perhaps matching TRBD1 (5 bases). The CDR3 length is 15 residues. V dropped 2 bases and J dropped 2 bases, with 12 bases sitting between them. In germline, CDR1 is SGHRS, CDR2 YFSETQ. CDR3 loop: CASSLAPGITDTQYF. Here the CDR3 DNA reads TGCGCCAGCAGCTTAGCTCCAGGGATCACAGATACGCAGTATTTT.

The chain recombines TRBV28 with TRBJ2-7, with D maybe TRBD2 (5 bases). The germline CDR1 and CDR2 sequences are MDHEN and SYDVKM. This CDR3 has 13 amino acids. The ends were cut back, 4 bases at V and 2 bases at J, with 9 bases in the middle. The CDR3 DNA sequence: TGTGCCAGCAGTTCCGGGAATACCTACGAGCAGTACTTC. It yields the protein CASSSGNTYEQYF. Together with reference TRBV28 and TRBJ2-7, the CDR3 gives the full variable domain: DVKVTQSSRYLVKRTGEKVFLECVQDMDHENMFWYRQDPGLGLRLIYFSYDVKMKEKGDIPEGYSVSREKKERFSLILESASTNQTSMYLCASSSGNTYEQYFGPGTRLTVT.

At least ten counts were recorded for this clonotype. The chain uses TRBV7-9 and TRBJ2-7; 15 nucleotides align to TRBD2. This CDR3 comprises 16 residues. The V segment lost 4 bases and the J segment 4 bases; nucleotides outside the gene matches: 5. Germline V gene data show CDR1 as SEHNR and CDR2 as FQNEAQ (reference sequence). CDR3 protein: CASSWFGLAGGYEQYF. The CDR3 DNA sequence: TGTGCCAGCAGCTGGTTTGGACTAGCGGGAGGGTACGAGCAGTACTTC.

This clonotype was observed at least ten times. The chain has TRBV6-5 and TRBJ2-3; D might be TRBD2 (6 bases). Trimming pared 2 bases from V and 0 bases from J, leaving 12 bases between. This CDR3 comprises 16 residues. Looked up from germline, CDR1 is MNHEY and CDR2 is SVGAGI. In DNA form, the CDR3 reads TGTGCCAGCAGTTACACATTAGCGGCTAGCACAGATACGCAGTATTTT. Protein: CASSYTLAASTDTQYF.

The chain joins TRBV6-2 or TRBV6-3 to TRBJ2-1; unclear D gene. This CDR3 is built from 14 residues. CDR1 is MNHEY and CDR2 is SVGEGT in the germline V gene. Trimming cost V 1 base and J 3 bases, with 7 bases left between them. The DNA for the CDR3 is TGTGCCAGCAGTTACTTAGACAACTACAATGAGCAGTTCTTC. Protein sequence: CASSYLDNYNEQFF.

This clonotype was seen at least ten times. The V call is TRBV12-3 or TRBV12-4, the J call TRBJ2-3; D is perhaps TRBD2 (6 bases). V lost 11 bases and J lost 0, with 15 bases in between. CDR3 size: 14 residues. The chain's CDR3 is CAVARGTSTDTQYF. CDR3 DNA: TGTGCCGTAGCTCGAGGGACTAGCACAGATACGCAGTATTTT.

The genes are TRBV12-3 or TRBV12-4 and TRBJ2-5; D is unclear. Trimming removed 2 bases at V and 4 bases at J, with 8 bases between. The CDR3 is made up of 13 amino acids. The DNA of the CDR3 is TGTGCCAGCAGTTTAATCGGTTCAGAGACCCAGTACTTC. Amino acids: CASSLIGSETQYF.

The J gene is TRBJ1-5, the V gene TRBV11-2, with a tentative D call TRBD1 (5 bases). This CDR3 region has 15 residues. Germline assignment: CDR1 SGHAT and CDR2 FQNNGV. Deletions cut 2 bases from V and 0 bases from J, with 8 bases between. Written as DNA, the CDR3 is TGTGCCAGCAGCTTATGGGGGAATAGCAATCAGCCCCAGCATTTT. Protein: CASSLWGNSNQPQHF.

The chain has TRBV25-1 and TRBJ1-2; D is unresolved. Trimming stripped 6 bases from V and 5 bases from J, with 10 bases between. Per germline, CDR1 MGHDK and CDR2 SYGVNS. The CDR3 is 12 amino acids. The CDR3 spells CASSGLGYGYTF. In DNA form, the CDR3 reads TGTGCCAGCAGCGGTCTGGGGTATGGCTACACCTTC.

This clonotype showed up just a few times. J is TRBJ2-7 and V is TRBV11-2, with D possibly TRBD2 on 5 matching bases. The germline V and J ends were trimmed by 2 bases and 4 bases, with 9 bases remaining between them. There are 13 residues in the CDR3. CDR1 is SGHAT, CDR2 FQNNGV, per germline. The CDR3 DNA sequence: TGTGCCAGCAGCTTACCAGGACTTTACGAGCAGTACTTC. This encodes CASSLPGLYEQYF.

This clonotype was counted a few times. The V gene is TRBV27, the J gene TRBJ1-6; TRBD1 agrees at 8 bases. The germline V gene encodes CDR1 MNHEY and CDR2 SMNVEV (reference sequence). This CDR3 is 13 amino acids long. The trim removed 5 bases at V and 8 bases at J, leaving 2 bases unmatched. The CDR3 DNA follows: TGTGCCAGCAGTGTGACAGGGGATTCACCCCTCCACTTT. The encoded protein is CASSVTGDSPLHF.